The T cell receptor beta chain described here comes from a study of multiple sclerosis patients with progressive multifocal leukoencephalopathy. Study-wide findings and caveats: No common TRBV or TRBJ usage or pairing appeared at PML. Before and during natalizumab, the clones expanded at PML already existed.

Stated time point: time of PML onset. The T3 samples were drawn when PML began. Germline V gene sequence: CDR1 KGHSH, CDR2 LQKENI. The CDR3 length is 14 residues. Trimming removed 5 bases from V and 3 bases from J, with 13 bases in between. Repertoires were generated with immunoSEQ multiplex PCR, while TCRdb's copy carries only in-frame clones and drops some. The sample has approximately 30,000 clones; roughly 87% are singletons. In the case of this clone: Its target is unknown.

Source: PBMCs, taken from a patient treated with natalizumab. The V gene is TRBV18, the J gene TRBJ1-1; D remains ambiguous. The TCR comes from a woman aged 40 to 50 with progressive multifocal leukoencephalopathy. Here the CDR3 DNA reads TGTGCCAGCTCAGCCCCAGGATGGGACACTGAAGCTTTCTTT. Translated: CASSAPGWDTEAFF.